This T cell receptor (beta chain) was sequenced for a study of vaccination effects on CD4 cells after COVID-19. Study-wide background: Following the second dose by a median of 72 days, the post-vaccine samples were obtained. Study-wide results and caveats: Late in the post-vaccination period, infection-induced and vaccine-induced clones underwent marked clonal contraction.

Isolation of CD4+ T cells took place after approximately 10 days of culture. Two-dose BNT162b2 or mRNA-1273 vaccination was given to participants. In the cultures, half the medium was exchanged for IL-2 medium on days 3 and 7. Profiled with immunoSEQ multiplex PCR; TCRdb holds only in-frame clones, not every one. This table holds some 60,000 clones, approximately 80% found once. CDR1 is SGDLS and CDR2 is YYNGEE in the germline V gene. The CDR3 is made up of 17 amino acids. Trimming removed 0 bases from V and 7 bases from J, with 22 bases in between. Concerning this clone: What it binds is not known.

The sequence came from a human donor who received a COVID-19 vaccine. This rearrangement joins TRBV9 to TRBJ2-5; D possibly corresponds to TRBD1 (6 bases). The sample consisted of CD4+ T cells from PBMCs cultured without peptide, taken after COVID-19 vaccination. CDR3 in DNA: TGTGCCAGCAGCGTAGTGGACAGCCAGGGCGGAGGATCGACCCAGTACTTC. Translated, it gives CASSVVDSQGGGSTQYF.